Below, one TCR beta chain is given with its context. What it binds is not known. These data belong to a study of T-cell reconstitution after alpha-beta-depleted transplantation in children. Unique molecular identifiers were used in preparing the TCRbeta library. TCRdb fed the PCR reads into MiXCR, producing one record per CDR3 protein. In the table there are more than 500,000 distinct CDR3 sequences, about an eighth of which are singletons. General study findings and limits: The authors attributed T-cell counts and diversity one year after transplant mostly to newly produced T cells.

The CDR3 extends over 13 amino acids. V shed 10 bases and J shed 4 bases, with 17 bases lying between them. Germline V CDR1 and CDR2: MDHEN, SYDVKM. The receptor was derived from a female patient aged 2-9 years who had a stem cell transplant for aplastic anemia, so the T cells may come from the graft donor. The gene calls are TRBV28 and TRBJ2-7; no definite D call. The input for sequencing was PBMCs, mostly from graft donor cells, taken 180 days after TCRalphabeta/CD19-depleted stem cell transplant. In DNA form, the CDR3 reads TGTGCCACATCACAGCTTACCGCGTACGAGCAGTACGTC. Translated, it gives CATSQLTAYEQYV.